Listed here is a single T cell receptor (beta chain). Followed longitudinally, the Seattle patients had been enrolled during active infection. Source study methods: Reference gene primer amplification gave estimated nucleated cell counts. TCRdb's copy holds only in-frame clones and misses some; the assay was immunoSEQ multiplex PCR. V and J calls plus clone size are reproduced from that table; the DNA served to infer D and trimming. The table lists over 130,000 clones, roughly 89% of them singletons, with around 9.5% in the top ten. The length of the CDR3 is 15 residues. Between the trimmed V and J ends, which lost 1 base and 7 bases, there was a span of 14 bases. The V gene's germline CDR1 is SGHTA and CDR2 FQGNSA. These data belong to a study of blood T cell repertoires in COVID-19. The wider study: Sources were T cells, B-cell-depleted T cells, or PBMCs; the material itself was cDNA or gDNA.

The sample was peripheral blood. This clonotype originated in a man aged 25-40 years with COVID-19, enrolled during active disease. The chain links TRBV7-2 to TRBJ1-5, with a tentative D call TRBD1 (6 bases). CDR3 amino acids: CASSLVQGWGQPQHF. The CDR3 coding sequence is TGTGCCAGCAGCTTAGTACAGGGTTGGGGGCAGCCCCAGCATTTT.